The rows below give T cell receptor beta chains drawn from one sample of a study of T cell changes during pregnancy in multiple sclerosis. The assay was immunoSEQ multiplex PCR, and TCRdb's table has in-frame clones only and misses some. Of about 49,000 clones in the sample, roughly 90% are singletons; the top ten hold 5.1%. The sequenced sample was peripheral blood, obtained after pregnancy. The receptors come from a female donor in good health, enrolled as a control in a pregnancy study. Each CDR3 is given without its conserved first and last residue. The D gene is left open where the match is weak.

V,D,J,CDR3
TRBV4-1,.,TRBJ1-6,ASSHWTANSPLH
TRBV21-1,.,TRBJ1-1,ASSKQGVAEAF
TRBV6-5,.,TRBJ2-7,SSSIEGGYEQY
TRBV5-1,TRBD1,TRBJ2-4,ASSVGQGVPSLAKNIQY
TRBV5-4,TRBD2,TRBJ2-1,ASSAGLAGDNEQF
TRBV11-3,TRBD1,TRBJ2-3,ASSLGRQGTDTQY
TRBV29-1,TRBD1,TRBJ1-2,SVDPTGTGGMGGYT
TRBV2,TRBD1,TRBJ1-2,ASSHGTENYGYT
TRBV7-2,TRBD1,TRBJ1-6,ASSLTTTGGWDSPLH
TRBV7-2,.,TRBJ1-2,ASSLGQGYT
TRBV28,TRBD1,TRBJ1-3,ASSSRDRRNTIY
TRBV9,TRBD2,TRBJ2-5,ASSAQTSPGETQY
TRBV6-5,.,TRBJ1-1,ASSYSPELNTEAF
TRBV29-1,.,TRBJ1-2,SVETGDYGYT
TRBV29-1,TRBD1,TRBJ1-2,SVTMTGGQDGYT
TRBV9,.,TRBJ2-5,ASSATVTFGETQY
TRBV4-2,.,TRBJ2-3,ASSQGNPQGGVRTDTQY
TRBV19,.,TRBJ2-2,ASSISIQNAGELF
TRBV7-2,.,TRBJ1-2,ASSLGRPNYGYT
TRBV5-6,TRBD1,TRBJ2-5,ASSLALDRVGETQY
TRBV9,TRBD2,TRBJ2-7,ASSVGVSGNEQY
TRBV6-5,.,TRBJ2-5,ASSLGSSQETQY
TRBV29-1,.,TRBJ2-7,SVETTGTSSYEQY
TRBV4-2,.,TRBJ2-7,ASSQGGLMSSYEQY
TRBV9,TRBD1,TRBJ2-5,ASSPTGQGTQETQY
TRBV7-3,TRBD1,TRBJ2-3,ASSPGTGATDTQY
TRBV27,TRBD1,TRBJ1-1,ASSRATQGANTEAF
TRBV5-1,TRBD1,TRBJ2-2,ASSLRTGDTGELF
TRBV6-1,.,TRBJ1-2,ASSVRGFDRYGYT
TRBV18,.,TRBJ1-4,ASSPGPRPEKLF
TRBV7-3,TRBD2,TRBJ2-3,ASSSPSGTSGTDTQY
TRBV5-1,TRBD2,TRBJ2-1,ASSLVVAGDRGQF
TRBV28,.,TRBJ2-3,ASSSFRTRGSGTDTQY
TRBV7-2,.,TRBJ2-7,ASSLGFASREQY
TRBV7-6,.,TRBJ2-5,ASSLKTASDTQY
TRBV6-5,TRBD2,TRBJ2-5,ASSYGIAGGQETQY
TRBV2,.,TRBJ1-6,ASRGQQAYNSPLH
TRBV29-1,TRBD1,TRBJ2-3,SVDGQVPDTQY
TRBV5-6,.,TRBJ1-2,ASSLGHLGYT
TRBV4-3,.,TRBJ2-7,ASSLGSSLEQY
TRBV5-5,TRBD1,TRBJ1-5,ASSGTVNQPQH
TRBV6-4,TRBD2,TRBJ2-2,ASSDTSGSTGELF
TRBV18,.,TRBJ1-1,ASSPSGRAGVRETEAF
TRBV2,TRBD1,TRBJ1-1,ASSGDRGNTEAF
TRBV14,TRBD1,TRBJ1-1,ASSQAPGQLRVNTEAF
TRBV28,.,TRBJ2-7,ASSTVSSGSYEQY